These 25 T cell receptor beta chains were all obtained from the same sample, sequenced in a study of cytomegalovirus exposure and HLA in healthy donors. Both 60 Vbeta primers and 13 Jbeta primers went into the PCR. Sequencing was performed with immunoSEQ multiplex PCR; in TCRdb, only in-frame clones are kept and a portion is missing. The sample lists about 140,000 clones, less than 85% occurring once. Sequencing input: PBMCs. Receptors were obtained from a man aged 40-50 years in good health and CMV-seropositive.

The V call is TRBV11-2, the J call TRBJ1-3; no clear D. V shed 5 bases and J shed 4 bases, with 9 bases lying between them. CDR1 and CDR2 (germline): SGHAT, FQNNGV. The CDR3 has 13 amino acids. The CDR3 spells CASSPVLGNTIYF. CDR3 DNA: TGTGCCAGCAGCCCAGTCCTCGGAAACACCATATATTTT.

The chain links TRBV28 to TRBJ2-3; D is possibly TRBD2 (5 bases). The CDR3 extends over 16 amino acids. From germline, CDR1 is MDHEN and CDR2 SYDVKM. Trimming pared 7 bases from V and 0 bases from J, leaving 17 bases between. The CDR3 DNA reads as TGTGCCAGCACCAAAATCGGGGAAAAAAGCACAGATACGCAGTATTTT. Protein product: CASTKIGEKSTDTQYF.

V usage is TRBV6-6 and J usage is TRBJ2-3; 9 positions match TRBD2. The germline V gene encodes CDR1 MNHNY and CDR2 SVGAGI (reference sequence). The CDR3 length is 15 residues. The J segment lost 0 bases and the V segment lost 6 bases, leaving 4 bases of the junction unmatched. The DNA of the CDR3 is TGTGCCAGCAGCCTGACTAGCGGTAGCACAGATACGCAGTATTTT. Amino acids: CASSLTSGSTDTQYF.

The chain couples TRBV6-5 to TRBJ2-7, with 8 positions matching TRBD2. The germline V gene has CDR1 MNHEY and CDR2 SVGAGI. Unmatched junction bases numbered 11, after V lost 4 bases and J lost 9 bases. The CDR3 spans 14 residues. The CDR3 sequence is CASSSPSGPGVQYF. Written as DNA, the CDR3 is TGTGCCAGCAGTTCGCCTAGCGGGCCAGGGGTGCAGTACTTC.

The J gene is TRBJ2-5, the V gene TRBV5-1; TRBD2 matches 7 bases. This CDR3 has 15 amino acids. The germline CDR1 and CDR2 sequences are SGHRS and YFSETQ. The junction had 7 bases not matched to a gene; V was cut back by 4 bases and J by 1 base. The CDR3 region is CASSTSTSAQETQYF. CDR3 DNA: TGCGCCAGCAGCACGTCCACTAGCGCCCAAGAGACCCAGTACTTC. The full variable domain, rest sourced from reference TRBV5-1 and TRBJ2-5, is KAGVTQTPRYLIKTRGQQVTLSCSPISGHRSVSWYQQTPGQGLQFLFEYFSETQRNKGNFPGRFSGRQFSNSRSEMNVSTLELGDSALYLCASSTSTSAQETQYFGPGTRLLVL.

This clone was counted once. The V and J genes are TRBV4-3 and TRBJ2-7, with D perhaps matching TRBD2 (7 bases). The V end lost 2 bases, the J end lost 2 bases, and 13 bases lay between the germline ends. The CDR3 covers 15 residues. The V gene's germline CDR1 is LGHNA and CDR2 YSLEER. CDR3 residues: CASSQHSRGPYEQYF. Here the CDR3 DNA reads TGCGCCAGCAGCCAACACTCGCGGGGGCCCTACGAGCAGTACTTC.

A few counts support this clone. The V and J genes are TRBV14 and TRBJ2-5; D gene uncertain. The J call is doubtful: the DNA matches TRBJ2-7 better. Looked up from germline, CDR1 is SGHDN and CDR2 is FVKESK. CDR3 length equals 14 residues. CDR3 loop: CASSQGVRSYEQYF. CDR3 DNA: TGTGCCAGCAGCCAAGGGGTCAGGTCCTACGAGCAGTACTTC.

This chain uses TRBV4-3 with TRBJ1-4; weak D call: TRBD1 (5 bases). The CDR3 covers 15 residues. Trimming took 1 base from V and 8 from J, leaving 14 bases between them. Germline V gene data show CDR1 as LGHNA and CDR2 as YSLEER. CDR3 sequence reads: CASSQAGGAGEKLFF. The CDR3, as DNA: TGCGCCAGCAGCCAAGCGGGCGGGGCCGGGGAAAAACTGTTTTTT.

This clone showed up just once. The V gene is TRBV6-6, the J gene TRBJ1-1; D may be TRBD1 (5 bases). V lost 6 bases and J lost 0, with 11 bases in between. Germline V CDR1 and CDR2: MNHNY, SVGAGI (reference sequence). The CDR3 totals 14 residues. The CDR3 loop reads CASSPGHMNTEAFF. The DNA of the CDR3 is TGTGCCAGCAGCCCCGGACACATGAACACTGAAGCTTTCTTT.

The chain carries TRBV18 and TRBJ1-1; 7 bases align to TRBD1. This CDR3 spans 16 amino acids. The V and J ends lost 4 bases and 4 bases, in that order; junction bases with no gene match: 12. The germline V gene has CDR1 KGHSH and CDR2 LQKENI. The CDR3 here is CASSLRSGTVITEAFF. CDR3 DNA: TGTGCCAGCTCACTCAGATCTGGGACAGTCATCACTGAAGCTTTCTTT.

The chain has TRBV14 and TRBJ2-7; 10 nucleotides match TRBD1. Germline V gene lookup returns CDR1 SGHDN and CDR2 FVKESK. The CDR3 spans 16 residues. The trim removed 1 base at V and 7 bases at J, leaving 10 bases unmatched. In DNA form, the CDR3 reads TGTGCCAGCAGCCAAGGGCGACAGGGGGCCCGGGGGGAGCAGTACTTC. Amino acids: CASSQGRQGARGEQYF.

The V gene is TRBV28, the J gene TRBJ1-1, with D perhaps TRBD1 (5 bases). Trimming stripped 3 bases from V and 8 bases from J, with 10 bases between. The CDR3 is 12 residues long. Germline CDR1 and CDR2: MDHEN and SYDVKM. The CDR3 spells CASSFATEEAFF. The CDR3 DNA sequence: TGTGCCAGCAGTTTTGCGACAGAAGAAGCTTTCTTT.

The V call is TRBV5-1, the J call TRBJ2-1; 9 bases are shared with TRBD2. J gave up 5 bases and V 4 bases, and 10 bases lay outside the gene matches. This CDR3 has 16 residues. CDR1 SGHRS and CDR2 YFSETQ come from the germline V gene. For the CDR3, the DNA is TGCGCCAGCAGCGATACGATAGCGGGGGTGAACAATGAGCAGTTCTTC. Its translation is CASSDTIAGVNNEQFF.

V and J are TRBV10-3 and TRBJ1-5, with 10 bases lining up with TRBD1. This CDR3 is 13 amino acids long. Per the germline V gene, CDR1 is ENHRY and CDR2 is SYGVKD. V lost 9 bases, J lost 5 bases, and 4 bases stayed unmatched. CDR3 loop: CAMGTGADQPQHF. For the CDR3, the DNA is TGTGCCATGGGGACAGGGGCCGATCAGCCCCAGCATTTT.

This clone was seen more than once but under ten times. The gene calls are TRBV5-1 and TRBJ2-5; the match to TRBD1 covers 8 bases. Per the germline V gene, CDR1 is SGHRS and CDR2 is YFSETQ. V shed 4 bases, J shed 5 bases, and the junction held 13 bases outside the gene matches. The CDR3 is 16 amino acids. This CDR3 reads CASSRLGGTGGETQYF. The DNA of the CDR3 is TGCGCCAGCAGCCGGCTTGGGGGGACAGGTGGGGAGACCCAGTACTTC.

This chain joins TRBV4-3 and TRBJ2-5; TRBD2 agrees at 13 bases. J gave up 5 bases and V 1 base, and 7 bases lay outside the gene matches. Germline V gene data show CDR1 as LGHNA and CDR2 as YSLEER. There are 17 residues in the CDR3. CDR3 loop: CASSQGRRLAGGETQYF. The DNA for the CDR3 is TGCGCCAGCAGCCAAGGGAGGAGACTAGCGGGAGGTGAGACCCAGTACTTC.

The CDR3 nucleotides are TGTGCCAGCAGCTTAGCTAGCGGGGGGGTTCCCGATACGCAGTATTTT. The encoded protein is CASSLASGGVPDTQYF. The chain links TRBV7-2 to TRBJ2-3, with 11 bases lining up with TRBD2. Germline V CDR1 and CDR2: SGHTA, FQGNSA. This CDR3 contains 16 residues. V was clipped by 0 bases and J by 6 bases; unmatched bases: 5. The whole variable domain, filled in from reference TRBV7-2 and TRBJ2-3, reads GAGVSQSPSNKVTEKGKDVELRCDPISGHTALYWYRQSLGQGLEFLIYFQGNSAPDKSGLPSDRFSAERTGGSVSTLTIQRTQQEDSAVYLCASSLASGGVPDTQYFGPGTRLTVL.

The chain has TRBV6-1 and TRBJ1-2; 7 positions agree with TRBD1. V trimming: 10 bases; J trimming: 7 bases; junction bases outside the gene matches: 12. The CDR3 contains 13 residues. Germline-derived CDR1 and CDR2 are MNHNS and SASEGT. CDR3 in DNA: TGTGCCACCAGGTCGGACAGGTCGCGTGGCTACACCTTC. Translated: CATRSDRSRGYTF.

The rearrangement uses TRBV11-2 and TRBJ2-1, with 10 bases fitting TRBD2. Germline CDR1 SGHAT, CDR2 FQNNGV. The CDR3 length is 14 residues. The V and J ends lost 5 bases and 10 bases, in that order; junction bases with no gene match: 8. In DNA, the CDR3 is TGTGCCAGCAGCCCCGGACTAGCGGAAACGGAGCAGTTCTTC. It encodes CASSPGLAETEQFF.

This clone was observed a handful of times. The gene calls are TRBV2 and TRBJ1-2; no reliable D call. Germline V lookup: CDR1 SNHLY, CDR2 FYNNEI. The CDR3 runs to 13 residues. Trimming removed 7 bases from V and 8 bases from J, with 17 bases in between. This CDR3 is CASTERPRRGYTF. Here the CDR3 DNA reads TGTGCCAGCACCGAGCGCCCCCGGAGGGGCTACACCTTC.

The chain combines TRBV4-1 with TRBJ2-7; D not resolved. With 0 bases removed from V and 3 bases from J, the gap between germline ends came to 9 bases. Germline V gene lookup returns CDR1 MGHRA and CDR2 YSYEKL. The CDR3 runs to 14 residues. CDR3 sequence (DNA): TGCGCCAGCAGCCAAGAGTTACAGCTCTACGAGCAGTACTTC. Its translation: CASSQELQLYEQYF.

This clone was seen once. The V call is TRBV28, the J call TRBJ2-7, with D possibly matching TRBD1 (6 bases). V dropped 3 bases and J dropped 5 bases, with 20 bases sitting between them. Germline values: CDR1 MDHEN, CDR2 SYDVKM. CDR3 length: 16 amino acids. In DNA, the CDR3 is TGTGCCAGCAGTTTTAGGGGGTCAGGGCCACATCACGAGCAGTACTTC. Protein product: CASSFRGSGPHHEQYF.

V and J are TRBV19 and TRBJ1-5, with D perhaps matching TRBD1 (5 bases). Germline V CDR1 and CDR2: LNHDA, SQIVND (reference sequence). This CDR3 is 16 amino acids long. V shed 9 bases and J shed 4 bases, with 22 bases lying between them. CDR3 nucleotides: TGTGCCAGCAGAACTACAGCTGGGGCAGAGAATCAGCCCCAGCATTTT. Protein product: CASRTTAGAENQPQHF.

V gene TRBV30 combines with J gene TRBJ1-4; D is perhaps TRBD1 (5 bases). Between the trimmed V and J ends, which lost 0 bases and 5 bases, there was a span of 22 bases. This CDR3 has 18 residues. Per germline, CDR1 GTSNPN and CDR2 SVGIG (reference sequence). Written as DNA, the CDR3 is TGTGCCTGGAGTGTAAGATGGGAGGGAATGGGGACCAATGAAAAACTGTTTTTT. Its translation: CAWSVRWEGMGTNEKLFF.

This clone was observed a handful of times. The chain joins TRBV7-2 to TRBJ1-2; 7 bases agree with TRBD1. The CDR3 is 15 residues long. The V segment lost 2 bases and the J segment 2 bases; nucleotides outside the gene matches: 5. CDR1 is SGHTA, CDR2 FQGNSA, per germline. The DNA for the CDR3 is TGTGCCAGCAGCTTAACCCCGACAGGGAACTATGGCTACACCTTC. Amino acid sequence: CASSLTPTGNYGYTF. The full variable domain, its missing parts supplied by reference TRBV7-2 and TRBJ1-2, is GAGVSQSPSNKVTEKGKDVELRCDPISGHTALYWYRQSLGQGLEFLIYFQGNSAPDKSGLPSDRFSAERTGGSVSTLTIQRTQQEDSAVYLCASSLTPTGNYGYTFGSGTRLTVV.